The rows below give T cell receptor beta chains drawn from one sample of a study of Ad26.COV2.S vaccination and SARS-CoV-2 variants. Only in-frame clones appear in the TCRdb table, and some are missing; sequencing was by immunoSEQ multiplex PCR. The repertoire holds about 390,000 clones, with roughly nine tenths as singletons. The sample was peripheral blood, taken in a trial of Ad26.COV2.S vaccine versus placebo. The source of these receptors is a person aged 18-60 years who received the Ad26.COV2.S COVID-19 vaccine or a placebo. The CDR3 runs from the conserved cysteine through the conserved F or W. The D gene is left open where the match is weak. Not all rows give a size; the values are once, few, many and, for expanded clones, a class.

abundance: few
v_gene: TRBV30
j_gene: TRBJ1-2
len: 13
d_gene: .
CDR3aa: CAWTLGPGYGYTF
CDR3nt: TGTGCCTGGACCCTGGGGCCAGGGTATGGCTACACCTTC

abundance: .
v_gene: TRBV2
j_gene: TRBJ1-5
len: 15
d_gene: TRBD1
CDR3aa: CASSRQGGSNQPQHF
CDR3nt: TGTGCCAGCAGCCGACAGGGAGGGAGCAATCAGCCCCAGCATTTT

abundance: .
v_gene: TRBV2
j_gene: TRBJ2-7
len: 15
d_gene: TRBD1
CDR3aa: CASSELTGYTYEQYF
CDR3nt: TGTGCCAGCAGTGAATTGACAGGGTATACCTACGAGCAGTACTTC

abundance: .
v_gene: TRBV11-2
j_gene: TRBJ2-7
len: 13
d_gene: .
CDR3aa: CASTRTESYEQYF
CDR3nt: TGTGCCAGCACCAGGACAGAAAGTTACGAGCAGTACTTC

abundance: .
v_gene: TRBV2
j_gene: TRBJ1-5
len: 15
d_gene: .
CDR3aa: CASSETGGGGPPQHF
CDR3nt: TGTGCCAGCAGTGAAACGGGAGGGGGAGGACCGCCCCAGCATTTT

abundance: few
v_gene: TRBV10-2
j_gene: TRBJ1-6
len: 13
d_gene: TRBD1
CDR3aa: CASSTGGSSPLHF
CDR3nt: TGCGCCAGCAGTACAGGGGGCAGTTCACCCCTCCACTTT

abundance: .
v_gene: TRBV28
j_gene: TRBJ1-1
len: 15
d_gene: .
CDR3aa: CASSLPSRGNTEAFF
CDR3nt: TGTGCCAGCAGTTTGCCGTCAAGGGGGAACACTGAAGCTTTCTTT

abundance: few
v_gene: TRBV2
j_gene: TRBJ2-1
len: 17
d_gene: .
CDR3aa: CASSEALPQSSYNEQFF
CDR3nt: TGTGCCAGCAGTGAAGCGCTTCCCCAGAGCTCCTACAATGAGCAGTTCTTC

abundance: .
v_gene: TRBV12-5
j_gene: TRBJ2-7
len: 17
d_gene: .
CDR3aa: CASGLRSVGQGRYEQYF
CDR3nt: TGTGCTAGTGGTTTGCGGTCGGTAGGTCAGGGTCGCTACGAGCAGTACTTC

abundance: .
v_gene: TRBV7-9
j_gene: TRBJ2-2
len: 16
d_gene: TRBD1
CDR3aa: CASSWGQGAMAGELFF
CDR3nt: TGTGCCAGCAGCTGGGGACAGGGGGCGATGGCCGGGGAGCTGTTTTTT

abundance: .
v_gene: TRBV2
j_gene: TRBJ1-1
len: 16
d_gene: .
CDR3aa: CASSARVNSGNTEAFF
CDR3nt: TGTGCCAGCAGTGCAAGGGTCAATTCAGGGAACACTGAAGCTTTCTTT

abundance: once
v_gene: TRBV6-1
j_gene: TRBJ2-3
len: 17
d_gene: TRBD1
CDR3aa: CASSEGAPGQGRRTQYF
CDR3nt: TGTGCCAGCAGTGAAGGCGCCCCGGGACAGGGTCGACGTACGCAGTATTTT

abundance: .
v_gene: TRBV5-6
j_gene: TRBJ1-5
len: 13
d_gene: .
CDR3aa: CASSIVGQGPQHF
CDR3nt: TGTGCCAGCAGTATAGTTGGTCAGGGGCCCCAGCATTTT

abundance: .
v_gene: TRBV3-1/TRBV3-2
j_gene: TRBJ1-2
len: 15
d_gene: .
CDR3aa: CASSQGQRPHYGYTF
CDR3nt: TGTGCCAGCAGCCAAGGACAGCGCCCGCACTATGGCTACACCTTC

abundance: .
v_gene: TRBV3-1/TRBV3-2
j_gene: TRBJ1-2
len: 13
d_gene: .
CDR3aa: CASSQDGNYGYTF
CDR3nt: TGTGCCAGCAGCCAAGACGGTAACTATGGCTACACCTTC

abundance: .
v_gene: TRBV14
j_gene: TRBJ2-3
len: 13
d_gene: .
CDR3aa: CASSQGFPDTQYF
CDR3nt: TGTGCCAGCAGCCAAGGGTTTCCAGATACGCAGTATTTT

abundance: few
v_gene: TRBV9
j_gene: TRBJ1-2
len: 10
d_gene: .
CDR3aa: CASSVDEPRF
CDR3nt: TGTGCCAGCAGCGTAGACGAGCCGCGCTTC

abundance: .
v_gene: TRBV6-1
j_gene: TRBJ1-1
len: 13
d_gene: .
CDR3aa: CASSERANTEAFF
CDR3nt: TGTGCCAGCAGTGAACGGGCGAACACTGAAGCTTTCTTT

abundance: once
v_gene: TRBV27
j_gene: TRBJ1-2
len: 16
d_gene: .
CDR3aa: CASSLRAGESHYGYTF
CDR3nt: TGTGCCAGCAGTTTGAGAGCCGGGGAAAGCCACTATGGCTACACCTTC

abundance: once
v_gene: TRBV11-2
j_gene: TRBJ1-1
len: 13
d_gene: .
CDR3aa: CASSPDPYTEAFF
CDR3nt: TGTGCCAGCAGCCCCGACCCCTACACTGAAGCTTTCTTT

abundance: .
v_gene: TRBV10-3
j_gene: TRBJ2-5
len: 16
d_gene: TRBD2
CDR3aa: CAISESPLAVQETQYF
CDR3nt: TGTGCCATCAGTGAGTCTCCACTAGCGGTACAAGAGACCCAGTACTTC

abundance: .
v_gene: TRBV2
j_gene: TRBJ1-2
len: 16
d_gene: TRBD1
CDR3aa: CASSDLGQGANYGYTF
CDR3nt: TGTGCCAGCAGTGACTTGGGACAGGGGGCCAACTATGGCTACACCTTC

abundance: .
v_gene: TRBV5-1
j_gene: TRBJ2-2
len: 16
d_gene: TRBD2
CDR3aa: CASSWMRTSSTGELFF
CDR3nt: TGCGCCAGCAGCTGGATGCGGACTAGCTCAACCGGGGAGCTGTTTTTT

abundance: .
v_gene: TRBV7-6
j_gene: TRBJ1-3
len: 15
d_gene: .
CDR3aa: CASSLATGTGNTIYF
CDR3nt: TGTGCCAGCAGCTTAGCCACAGGGACTGGAAACACCATATATTTT

abundance: .
v_gene: TRBV10-3
j_gene: TRBJ2-3
len: 15
d_gene: .
CDR3aa: CAISGADRDTDTQYF
CDR3nt: TGTGCCATCAGTGGGGCGGACAGAGACACAGATACGCAGTATTTT

abundance: .
v_gene: TRBV28
j_gene: TRBJ1-5
len: 13
d_gene: TRBD1
CDR3aa: CASMGQQNQPQHF
CDR3nt: TGTGCCAGCATGGGACAGCAAAATCAGCCCCAGCATTTT